This TCR beta chain was sequenced during a study of early T cells in non-severe SARS-CoV-2 infection. In the library, individual cDNA molecules carried attached unique molecular identifiers. TCRdb called the 5' RACE reads again in MiXCR, with one record for every CDR3 protein. The table records approximately 83,000 distinct CDR3 sequences, 11% to 15% of them present only once. Germline CDR1 reads SGHRS; CDR2 reads YFSETQ. J lost 0 bases, V lost 2 bases, and 8 bases had no gene match. This CDR3 comprises 17 residues. Input material: whole blood. The source is an adult who was a healthcare worker with PCR-confirmed SARS-CoV-2 infection or an uninfected control (not recorded which). The rearrangement joins TRBV5-1 to TRBJ2-1, with 7 bases that match TRBD1. The CDR3 bases are TGCGCCAGCAGCTTTGGACAGGCCTCAAGCTCCTACAATGAGCAGTTCTTC. Its translation: CASSFGQASSSYNEQFF. Full variable domain (remainder filled in from reference TRBV5-1 and TRBJ2-1): KAGVTQTPRYLIKTRGQQVTLSCSPISGHRSVSWYQQTPGQGLQFLFEYFSETQRNKGNFPGRFSGRQFSNSRSEMNVSTLELGDSALYLCASSFGQASSSYNEQFFGPGTRLTVL.